Described below is a single T cell receptor (beta chain) sequence and its context. Its specificity is unknown. The data were obtained in a study of identifying expanded T cells in peripheral blood. The CDR3 contains 16 residues. V was cut by 5 bases and J by 3 bases, with 19 bases left in between. Germline lookup yields CDR1 SNHLY and CDR2 FYNNEI. Findings of the study overall: Technical replicates showed around 1.2 changed clones; approximately 2 weeks about 16.4; four weeks 19.

Assay: immunoSEQ multiplex PCR; the TCRdb copy retains only in-frame clones and omits some. The table includes under 95,000 clones, approximately 90% detected once. The sequence was collected from a person aged 18-70 years in good health. Sequenced input: blood. The chain links TRBV2 to TRBJ1-2, with D possibly matching TRBD1 (5 bases). CDR3 amino acids: CASSLTRTGGDYGYTF. In DNA form, the CDR3 reads TGTGCCAGCAGTCTCACCCGAACGGGGGGGGACTATGGCTACACCTTC.